These 5 T cell receptor beta chains were all obtained from the same sample, sequenced in a study. A single record per CDR3 protein comes from TCRdb applying MiXCR to the 5' RACE reads. The sample has over 150 distinct CDR3 sequences, over 30% seen once. The sample consisted of central memory T cells from blood PBMCs. Noted subset: central memory CD4+ T cells. The receptor source for this set is a male donor with HIV.

The V and J genes are TRBV6-1 and TRBJ2-7, with D perhaps matching TRBD2 (5 bases). Per the germline V gene, CDR1 is MNHNS and CDR2 is SASEGT. The length of the CDR3 is 13 residues. V was shortened by 6 bases and J by 2 bases, with 11 bases between the two germline ends. The CDR3 sequence: CASRAQTTYEQYV. CDR3 coding DNA: TGTGCCAGCAGGGCACAGACTACCTACGAGCAGTACGTC.

The V gene is TRBV10-3, the J gene TRBJ2-1, with 9 nucleotides matching TRBD2. The CDR3 length is 15 residues. V was pared by 6 bases and J by 3 bases, with 6 bases of the junction left unmatched. Germline V CDR1 and CDR2: ENHRY, SYGVKD. CDR3 sequence: CAIRGRGGLYNEQFF. For the CDR3, the DNA is TGTGCCATCAGAGGGCGGGGGGGCCTCTACAATGAGCAGTTCTTC.

This clonotype was counted between two and nine times. This chain links TRBV12-3 or TRBV12-4 with TRBJ2-1; 9 nucleotides line up with TRBD1. The CDR3 contains 14 residues. V shed 7 bases, J shed 6 bases, and the junction held 7 bases outside the gene matches. CDR3 DNA: TGTGCCAGCACCCGGACAGGGGAGGGCAATGAGCAGTTCTTC. It encodes CASTRTGEGNEQFF.

This clonotype was seen just once. The CDR3 region has the DNA TGTGCCATCAGTGAGCGGTCCGGAGTTGAGCAGTACTTC. It yields the protein CAISERSGVEQYF. The chain combines TRBV10-3 with TRBJ2-7, with D hard to call. Trimming took off 2 bases at V and 7 bases at J, with 12 bases between the two ends. This CDR3 region has 13 residues. The V gene's germline CDR1 is ENHRY and CDR2 SYGVKD.

This clonotype showed up just a few times. The chain has TRBV6-2 or TRBV6-3 and TRBJ1-1; 7 positions agree with TRBD1. The CDR3 sequence is 16 residues long. Trimming cost V 7 bases and J 3 bases; bases outside gene matches: 14. The germline CDR1 and CDR2 sequences are MNHEY and SVGEGT. The CDR3 DNA sequence: TGTGCCAGCATCCTCGGGTTGGCAGGGGGTTACACTGAAGCTTTCTTT. This codes for CASILGLAGGYTEAFF.